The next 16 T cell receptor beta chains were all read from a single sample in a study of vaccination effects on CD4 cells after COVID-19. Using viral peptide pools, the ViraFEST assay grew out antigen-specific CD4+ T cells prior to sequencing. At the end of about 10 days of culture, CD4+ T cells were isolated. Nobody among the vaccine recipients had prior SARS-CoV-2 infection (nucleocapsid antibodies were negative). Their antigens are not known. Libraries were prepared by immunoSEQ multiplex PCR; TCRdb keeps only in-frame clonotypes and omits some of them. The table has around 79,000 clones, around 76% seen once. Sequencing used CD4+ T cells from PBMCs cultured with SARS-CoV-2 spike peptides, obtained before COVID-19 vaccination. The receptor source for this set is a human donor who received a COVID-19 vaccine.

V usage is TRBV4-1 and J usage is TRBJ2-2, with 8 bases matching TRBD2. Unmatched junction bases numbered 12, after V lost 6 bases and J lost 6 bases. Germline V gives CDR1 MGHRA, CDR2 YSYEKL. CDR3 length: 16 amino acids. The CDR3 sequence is CASRQTGGKSPGELFF. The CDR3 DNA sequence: TGCGCCAGCAGACAAACGGGGGGGAAGAGCCCCGGGGAGCTGTTTTTT.

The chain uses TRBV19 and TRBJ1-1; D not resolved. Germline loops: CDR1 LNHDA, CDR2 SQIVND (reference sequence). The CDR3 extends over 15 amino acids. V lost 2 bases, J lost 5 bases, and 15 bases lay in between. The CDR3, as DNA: TGTGCCAGTAGTATATTCCCTCCTAGAGGGACTGAAGCTTTCTTT. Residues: CASSIFPPRGTEAFF.

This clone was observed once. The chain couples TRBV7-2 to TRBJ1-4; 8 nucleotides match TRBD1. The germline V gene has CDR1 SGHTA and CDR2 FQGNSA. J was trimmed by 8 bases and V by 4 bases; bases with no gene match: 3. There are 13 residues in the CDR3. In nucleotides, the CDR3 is TGTGCCAGCAGCTCCGACAGGGGCGAAAAACTGTTTTTT. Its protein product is CASSSDRGEKLFF.

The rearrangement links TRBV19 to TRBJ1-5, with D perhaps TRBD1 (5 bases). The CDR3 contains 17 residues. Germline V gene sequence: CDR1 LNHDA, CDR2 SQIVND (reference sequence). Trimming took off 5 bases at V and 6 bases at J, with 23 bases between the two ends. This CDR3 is CASSDYVGRGVSQPQHF. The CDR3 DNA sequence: TGTGCCAGTAGTGACTATGTAGGGAGGGGAGTTAGTCAGCCCCAGCATTTT.

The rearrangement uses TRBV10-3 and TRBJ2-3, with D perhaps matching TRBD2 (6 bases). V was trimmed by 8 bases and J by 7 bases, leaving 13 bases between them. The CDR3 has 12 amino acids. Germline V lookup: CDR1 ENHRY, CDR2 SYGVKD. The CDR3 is CAISPGGNTQYF. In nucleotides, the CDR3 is TGTGCCATCTCGCCTGGGGGGAATACGCAGTATTTT.

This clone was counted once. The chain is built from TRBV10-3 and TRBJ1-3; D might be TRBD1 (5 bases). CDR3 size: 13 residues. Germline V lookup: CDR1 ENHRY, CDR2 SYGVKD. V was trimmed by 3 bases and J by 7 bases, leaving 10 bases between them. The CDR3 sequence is CAISDPGGNTIYF. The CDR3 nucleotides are TGTGCCATCAGTGACCCGGGGGGGAACACCATATATTTT.

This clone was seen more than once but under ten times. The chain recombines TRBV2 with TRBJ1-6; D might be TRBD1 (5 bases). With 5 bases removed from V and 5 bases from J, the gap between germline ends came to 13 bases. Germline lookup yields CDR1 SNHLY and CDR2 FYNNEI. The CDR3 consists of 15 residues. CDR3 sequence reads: CASSRTRDHNSPLHF. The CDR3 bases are TGTGCCAGCAGTAGGACAAGAGATCATAATTCACCCCTCCACTTT.

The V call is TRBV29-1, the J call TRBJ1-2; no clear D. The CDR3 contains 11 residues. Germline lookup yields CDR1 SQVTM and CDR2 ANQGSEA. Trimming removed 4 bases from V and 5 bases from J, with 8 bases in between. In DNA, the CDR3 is TGCAGCGTTGGTTCCGGGTATGGCTACACCTTC. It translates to CSVGSGYGYTF.

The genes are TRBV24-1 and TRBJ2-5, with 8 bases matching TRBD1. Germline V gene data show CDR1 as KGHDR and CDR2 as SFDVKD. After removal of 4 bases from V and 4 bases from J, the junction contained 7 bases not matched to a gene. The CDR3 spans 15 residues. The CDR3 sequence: CATSDVTGAGETQYF. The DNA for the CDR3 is TGTGCCACCAGTGACGTGACAGGGGCGGGAGAGACCCAGTACTTC.

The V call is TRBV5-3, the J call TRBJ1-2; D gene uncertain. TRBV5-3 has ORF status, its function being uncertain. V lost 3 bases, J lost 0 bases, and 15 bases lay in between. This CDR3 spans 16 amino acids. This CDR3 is CARSYRLRTPNYGYTF. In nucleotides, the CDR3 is TGTGCCAGAAGCTACCGCCTTCGGACCCCTAACTATGGCTACACCTTC.

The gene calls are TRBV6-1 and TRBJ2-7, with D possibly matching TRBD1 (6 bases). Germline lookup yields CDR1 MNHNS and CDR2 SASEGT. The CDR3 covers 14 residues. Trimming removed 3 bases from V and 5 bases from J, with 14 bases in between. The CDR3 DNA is TGTGCCAGCAGTGATAGCAGGGGTTTCCACGAGCAGTACGTC. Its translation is CASSDSRGFHEQYV.

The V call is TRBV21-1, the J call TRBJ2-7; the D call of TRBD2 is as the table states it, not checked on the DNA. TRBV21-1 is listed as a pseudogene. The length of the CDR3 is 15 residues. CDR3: CASSPPDLLSGEQYV. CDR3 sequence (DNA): TGTGCCAGCAGCCCCCCTGATCTTCTCAGCGGCGAGCAGTACGTC.

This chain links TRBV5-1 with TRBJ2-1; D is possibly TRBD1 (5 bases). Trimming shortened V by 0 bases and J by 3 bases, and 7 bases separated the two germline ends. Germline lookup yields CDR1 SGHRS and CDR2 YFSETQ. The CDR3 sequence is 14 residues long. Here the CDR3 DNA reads TGCGCCAGCAGCTTGGATACAGGCTACAATGAGCAGTTCTTC. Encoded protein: CASSLDTGYNEQFF. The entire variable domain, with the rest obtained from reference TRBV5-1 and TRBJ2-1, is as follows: KAGVTQTPRYLIKTRGQQVTLSCSPISGHRSVSWYQQTPGQGLQFLFEYFSETQRNKGNFPGRFSGRQFSNSRSEMNVSTLELGDSALYLCASSLDTGYNEQFFGPGTRLTVL.

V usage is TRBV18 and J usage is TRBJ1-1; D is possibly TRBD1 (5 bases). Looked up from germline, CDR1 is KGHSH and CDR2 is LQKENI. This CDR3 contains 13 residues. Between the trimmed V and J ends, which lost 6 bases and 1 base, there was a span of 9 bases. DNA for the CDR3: TGTGCCAGCTCGGAGGGGAGGAACACTGAAGCTTTCTTT. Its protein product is CASSEGRNTEAFF.

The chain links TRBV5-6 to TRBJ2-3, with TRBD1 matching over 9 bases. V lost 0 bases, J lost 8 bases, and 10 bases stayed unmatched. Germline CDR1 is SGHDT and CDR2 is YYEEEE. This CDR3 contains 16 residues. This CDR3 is CASSLVGQGAGLTQYF. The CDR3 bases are TGTGCCAGCAGCTTGGTGGGACAGGGCGCTGGACTTACGCAGTATTTT. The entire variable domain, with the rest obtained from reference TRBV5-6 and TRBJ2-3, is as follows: DAGVTQSPTHLIKTRGQQVTLRCSPKSGHDTVSWYQQALGQGPQFIFQYYEEEERQRGNFPDRFSGHQFPNYSSELNVNALLLGDSALYLCASSLVGQGAGLTQYFGPGTRLTVL.

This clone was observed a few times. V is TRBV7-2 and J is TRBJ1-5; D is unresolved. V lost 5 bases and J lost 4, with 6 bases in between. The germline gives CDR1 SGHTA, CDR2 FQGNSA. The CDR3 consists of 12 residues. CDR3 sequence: CASSPANQPQHF. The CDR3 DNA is TGTGCCAGCAGCCCTGCTAATCAGCCCCAGCATTTT.